The T cell receptor (beta chain) under discussion was sequenced for a study of cytomegalovirus exposure and HLA in healthy donors. This clone was found a few times. The antigen is undetermined. The study's findings and limits: An assumption of roughly uniform sequencing depth across donors underlay the presence/absence analyses. Rare TCR sequences predominated, though certain public TCRs were found in many donors.

With 1 base clipped from V and 3 bases from J, the junction kept 6 bases outside the gene matches. CDR1 and CDR2 (germline): SGHVS, FNYEAQ. The CDR3 runs 16 residues. A multiplex PCR was run with 60 Vbeta primers and 13 Jbeta primers. Authors' methods: There were about 80 million unique TCR beta chains by a later count, and around 10 million of them were shared. Sequencing used immunoSEQ multiplex PCR; TCRdb keeps in-frame clones, though not all of them. V and J calls and clone size come straight from that table; D and trimming were deduced from the DNA. The sample holds about 100,000 clones, around 80% seen once.

The sequence came from a man aged 25 to 40 in good health and CMV-seronegative. The sample taken for sequencing was PBMCs. The genes are TRBV7-6 and TRBJ1-3; 7 nucleotides line up with TRBD1. In DNA, the CDR3 is TGTGCCAGCAGCTTAGGGGCTAGGGGGCTTGGAAACACCATATATTTT. Translating it yields CASSLGARGLGNTIYF.